This is a list of T cell receptor beta chains from one sample in a study of a mutant IDH1 vaccine in newly diagnosed glioma. What these receptors recognize is not known. Here immunoSEQ multiplex PCR was the method, and the copy in TCRdb shows in-frame clones only, minus some. The sample shows about 56,000 clones, about nine tenths of them seen only once. The material sequenced was PBMCs, taken from a glioma patient whose treatment included an IDH1 peptide vaccine. These TCRs come from a middle-aged man with glioma. CDR3s include the opening cysteine and the closing phenylalanine or tryptophan. The order of the fields is CDR3 protein, CDR3 DNA, V gene, CDR3 length, J gene, D gene, clone size. A D gene is named only where the DNA matches it firmly. A clone size is listed for some rows: how often the clone was seen (once, few, many), or a class if it is expanded.

CSVTTLWAYEQYF | TGCAGCGTGACCACCCTTTGGGCTTACGAGCAGTACTTC | TRBV29-1 | 13 | TRBJ2-7 | NA | NA
CASSPGMETQYF | TGTGCCAGCAGCCCGGGTATGGAGACCCAGTACTTC | TRBV5-5 | 12 | TRBJ2-5 | NA | NA
CASSSGLSYEQYF | TGTGCCAGCAGCTCCGGACTATCCTACGAGCAGTACTTC | TRBV13 | 13 | TRBJ2-7 | NA | NA
CASSGGGRTDTQYF | TGTGCCAGCAGCGGAGGGGGCCGCACAGATACGCAGTATTTT | TRBV9 | 14 | TRBJ2-3 | TRBD1 | NA
CASNKGGNSGNQPQHF | TGTGCCAGTAATAAGGGGGGAAATAGTGGCAATCAGCCCCAGCATTTT | TRBV19 | 16 | TRBJ1-5 | NA | NA
CASNRGLFEKLFF | TGTGCCAGCAACAGGGGGCTATTTGAAAAACTGTTTTTT | TRBV5-6 | 13 | TRBJ1-4 | TRBD1 | few
CASRSKGMEEKLFF | TGTGCCAGCAGGTCTAAAGGGATGGAAGAAAAACTGTTTTTT | TRBV7-9 | 14 | TRBJ1-4 | NA | once
CASSFLWQSYGYTF | TGTGCCAGCAGTTTCCTTTGGCAGAGCTATGGCTACACCTTC | TRBV28 | 14 | TRBJ1-2 | NA | NA
CASSKSGRYNEQFF | TGTGCCAGCAGCAAAAGCGGGAGGTACAATGAGCAGTTCTTC | TRBV2 | 14 | TRBJ2-1 | TRBD2 | NA
CASSEARGNSNQPQHF | TGTGCCAGCAGTGAAGCACGGGGGAATAGCAATCAGCCCCAGCATTTT | TRBV2 | 16 | TRBJ1-5 | NA | NA
CASSRSSQPTDTQYF | TGTGCCAGTAGTCGTTCTAGCCAACCCACAGATACGCAGTATTTT | TRBV19 | 15 | TRBJ2-3 | NA | few
CASRAGGYTGELFF | TGCGCCAGCCGGGCGGGAGGCTACACCGGGGAGCTGTTTTTT | TRBV5-1 | 14 | TRBJ2-2 | TRBD2 | NA
CASSKEGKHGQGTARMNTEAFF | TGTGCCAGCAGCAAAGAGGGGAAACACGGACAGGGGACGGCAAGGATGAACACTGAAGCTTTCTTT | TRBV21-1 | 22 | TRBJ1-1 | NA | NA
CASSLGSPTRDGSYEQYF | TGCGCCAGCAGCTTGGGTAGCCCCACCCGGGACGGATCCTACGAGCAGTACTTC | TRBV5-1 | 18 | TRBJ2-7 | NA | NA
CASSLSGRGLMAAEQYF | TGCGCCAGCAGCTTGAGCGGGAGGGGTTTAATGGCGGCCGAGCAGTACTTC | TRBV5-1 | 17 | TRBJ2-7 | TRBD2 | NA
CASSLETGELFF | TGCGCCAGCAGCTTAGAAACGGGGGAGCTGTTTTTT | TRBV5-1 | 12 | TRBJ2-2 | NA | NA
CATSRISGTSGSVYEQYF | TGTGCCACCAGCAGAATATCCGGGACTAGCGGGAGCGTCTACGAGCAGTACTTC | TRBV15 | 18 | TRBJ2-7 | TRBD2 | NA
CASSVDWFETQYF | TGTGCCAGCAGCGTAGACTGGTTTGAGACCCAGTACTTC | TRBV9 | 13 | TRBJ2-5 | NA | NA
CASSVEWGNEKLFF | TGTGCCAGCAGCGTAGAATGGGGAAATGAAAAACTGTTTTTT | TRBV9 | 14 | TRBJ1-4 | NA | NA
CASSSTPNTEAFF | TGTGCCAGCAGCTCTACTCCGAACACTGAAGCTTTCTTT | TRBV7-9 | 13 | TRBJ1-1 | NA | NA
CASARQGGTDTQYF | TGTGCCAGTGCCCGACAGGGGGGGACAGATACGCAGTATTTT | TRBV25-1 | 14 | TRBJ2-3 | TRBD1 | NA
CASSPPTGGLTGELFF | TGTGCCAGCAGTCCCCCGACAGGGGGGCTCACCGGGGAGCTGTTTTTT | TRBV6-6 | 16 | TRBJ2-2 | TRBD1 | NA